The next 31 T cell receptor beta chains were all read from a single sample in a study of blood T cell repertoires in COVID-19. Clones were read by immunoSEQ multiplex PCR, and TCRdb kept only the in-frame ones, dropping some. Among about 240,000 clones listed, roughly four fifths were seen once. Sequencing was done on a sample of peripheral blood. The receptor set was obtained from a woman of 80 years or more with COVID-19, enrolled during active disease.

V usage is TRBV2 and J usage is TRBJ2-7; 8 bases match TRBD1. CDR3 size: 14 residues. The V gene's germline CDR1 is SNHLY and CDR2 FYNNEI. Germline trimming cut 4 bases from V and 2 bases from J; bases unmatched to any gene: 4. The CDR3 DNA reads TGTGCCAGCAGTGTGGGACAGGCTCCCTACGAGCAGTACTTC. Translating gives CASSVGQAPYEQYF.

The V call is TRBV5-3, the J call TRBJ2-7; 8 bases map to TRBD1. TRBV5-3 falls under the ORF class, with uncertain function. After removal of 10 bases from V and 4 bases from J, the junction contained 13 bases not matched to a gene. The CDR3 is 14 residues long. CDR3 DNA: TGTGCCTCCCCAATGGACAGGGCCGAATACGAGCAGTACTTC. This translates into CASPMDRAEYEQYF.

The chain employs TRBV4-1 and TRBJ2-7; D possibly corresponds to TRBD1 (5 bases). Germline V gene data show CDR1 as MGHRA and CDR2 as YSYEKL. The germline V and J ends were trimmed by 2 bases and 6 bases, with 14 bases remaining between them. CDR3 size: 14 residues. As DNA, the CDR3 is TGCGCCAGCAGCCAACAGGGTTCAGTTCGCGAGCAGTACTTC. Amino acids: CASSQQGSVREQYF.

This chain joins TRBV11-3 and TRBJ1-1, with no clear D. The germline V gene encodes CDR1 SGHNT and CDR2 YENEEA. The CDR3 has 13 amino acids. V lost 2 bases and J 1 base, leaving 5 bases between the germline ends. In nucleotides, the CDR3 is TGTGCCAGCAGCTTACAGGCGAACACTGAAGCTTTCTTT. As protein: CASSLQANTEAFF. The whole variable domain, filled in from reference TRBV11-3 and TRBJ1-1, reads EAGVVQSPRYKIIEKKQPVAFWCNPISGHNTLYWYLQNLGQGPELLIRYENEEAVDDSQLPKDRFSAERLKGVDSTLKIQPAELGDSAVYLCASSLQANTEAFFGQGTRLTVV.

This chain links TRBV6-2 or TRBV6-3 with TRBJ2-7; 14 bases line up with TRBD2. There are 16 residues in the CDR3. CDR1 and CDR2 from the germline V gene are MNHEY and SVGEGT. The V gene end was trimmed by 4 bases and the J gene end by 3 bases; junction bases not matched to a gene: 5. Here the CDR3 reads CASSWGTSGRRYEQYF. In DNA, the CDR3 is TGTGCCAGCAGTTGGGGGACTAGCGGGAGACGCTACGAGCAGTACTTC.

In its sample, this clone was seen a few times. This chain joins TRBV2 and TRBJ1-4; D gene ambiguous. The V gene lost 3 bases and the J gene lost 6 bases, with 11 bases spanning the gap. In germline, CDR1 is SNHLY, CDR2 FYNNEI. The CDR3 contains 14 residues. CDR3 loop: CASSDGRSDEKLFF. CDR3 nucleotides: TGTGCCAGCAGTGATGGGAGATCAGATGAAAAACTGTTTTTT.

This rearrangement joins TRBV18 to TRBJ2-1; D unclear. This CDR3 has 15 amino acids. CDR1 and CDR2 (germline): KGHSH, LQKENI. The V gene lost 3 bases and the J gene lost 7 bases, with 16 bases spanning the gap. This CDR3 reads CASSPPNKVGNEQFF. In nucleotides, the CDR3 is TGTGCCAGCTCACCCCCTAACAAGGTCGGGAATGAGCAGTTCTTC.

This clone was picked up one time. The V gene is TRBV27, the J gene TRBJ2-3; 7 bases are shared with TRBD2. From germline, CDR1 is MNHEY and CDR2 SMNVEV (reference sequence). With 6 bases clipped from V and 4 bases from J, the junction kept 4 bases outside the gene matches. The length of the CDR3 is 13 residues. In DNA, the CDR3 is TGTGCCAGCAGACCAAGCGGGGCAGATACGCAGTATTTT. This gives the protein CASRPSGADTQYF.

The chain couples TRBV19 to TRBJ1-1; 7 bases fit TRBD1. The germline V gene encodes CDR1 LNHDA and CDR2 SQIVND (reference sequence). This CDR3 spans 13 amino acids. After removal of 6 bases from V and 9 bases from J, the junction contained 10 bases not matched to a gene. The CDR3 region has the DNA TGTGCCAGTAGGTCTCCCGGGACAGCCAAAGCTTTCTTT. It codes for CASRSPGTAKAFF.

The table lists this clone with a count of one. The genes are TRBV11-3 and TRBJ2-1; D perhaps matches TRBD2 (5 bases). Germline V CDR1 and CDR2: SGHNT, YENEEA. V was trimmed by 6 bases and J by 0 bases, leaving 24 bases between them. The length of the CDR3 is 19 residues. The CDR3 sequence: CASSLTGKTPLSSYNEQFF. Written as DNA, the CDR3 is TGTGCCAGCAGTTTAACGGGAAAAACCCCCCTTAGCTCCTACAATGAGCAGTTCTTC.

V and J are TRBV5-1 and TRBJ1-4, with D hard to call. Looked up from germline, CDR1 is SGHRS and CDR2 is YFSETQ. V was shortened by 5 bases and J by 3 bases, with 11 bases between the two germline ends. There are 14 residues in the CDR3. CDR3 sequence: CASSSHGANEKLFF. CDR3 nucleotides: TGCGCCAGCAGTAGCCACGGAGCTAATGAAAAACTGTTTTTT.

V gene TRBV19 combines with J gene TRBJ1-1; 9 bases line up with TRBD1. The CDR3 extends over 15 amino acids. In germline, CDR1 is LNHDA, CDR2 SQIVND (reference sequence). The V segment lost 5 bases and the J segment 4 bases; nucleotides outside the gene matches: 8. The CDR3 DNA is TGTGCCAGTAGTGGCCGACAGGGGGTGAGCACTGAAGCTTTCTTT. As protein: CASSGRQGVSTEAFF.

The chain couples TRBV5-6 to TRBJ1-5; D possibly corresponds to TRBD1 (6 bases). Germline loops: CDR1 SGHDT, CDR2 YYEEEE. V was trimmed by 4 bases and J by 9 bases, leaving 14 bases between them. The CDR3 is 13 amino acids. The CDR3 here is CASSLGGGPPQHF. The DNA of the CDR3 is TGTGCCAGCAGCCTTGGCGGGGGCCCGCCCCAGCATTTT. Variable domain in full (rest from reference TRBV5-6 and TRBJ1-5): DAGVTQSPTHLIKTRGQQVTLRCSPKSGHDTVSWYQQALGQGPQFIFQYYEEEERQRGNFPDRFSGHQFPNYSSELNVNALLLGDSALYLCASSLGGGPPQHFGDGTRLSIL.

The gene calls are TRBV7-3 and TRBJ2-2, with D possibly TRBD2 on 5 matching bases. The CDR3 runs 14 residues. Per germline, CDR1 SGHTA and CDR2 FQGTGA. V was shortened by 5 bases and J by 0 bases, with 7 bases between the two germline ends. Written as DNA, the CDR3 is TGTGCCAGCAGCCCAGCGGCGAACACCGGGGAGCTGTTTTTT. Its protein is CASSPAANTGELFF.

V is TRBV11-2 and J is TRBJ1-2; 7 bases fit TRBD1. This CDR3 has 13 residues. Germline V CDR1 and CDR2: SGHAT, FQNNGV. Losses at the gene ends were 3 bases for V and 4 bases for J; bases not matched to a gene: 2. CDR3 DNA sequence: TGTGCCAGCAGCTTTGACAGGGCCTATGGCTACACCTTC. It codes for CASSFDRAYGYTF.

This clone showed up just a few times. The rearrangement links TRBV7-3 to TRBJ2-7, with 10 bases lining up with TRBD2. J lost 2 bases, V lost 4 bases, and 5 bases had no gene match. From germline, CDR1 is SGHTA and CDR2 FQGTGA. The CDR3 spans 15 residues. This chain's CDR3 is CASSSSGRATYEQYF. The CDR3 bases are TGTGCCAGCAGCTCCAGCGGGAGGGCTACCTACGAGCAGTACTTC.

The rearrangement links TRBV29-1 to TRBJ2-3; 9 bases line up with TRBD2. J was trimmed by 4 bases and V by 4 bases; bases with no gene match: 6. The CDR3 is 14 amino acids. Germline CDR1 reads SQVTM; CDR2 reads ANQGSEA. Here the CDR3 reads CSVGERLAADTQYF. The CDR3 DNA follows: TGCAGCGTTGGAGAACGACTAGCGGCAGATACGCAGTATTTT.

This chain joins TRBV30 and TRBJ1-2; the D gene is possibly TRBD1 (6 bases). The CDR3 extends over 16 amino acids. Trimming shortened V by 2 bases and J by 5 bases, and 21 bases separated the two germline ends. Germline V lookup: CDR1 GTSNPN, CDR2 SVGIG (reference sequence). The CDR3 DNA sequence: TGTGCCTGGAGTTCGTCTACAGGGAAGGTAGCGTATGGCTACACCTTC. Protein product: CAWSSSTGKVAYGYTF.

The genes are TRBV2 and TRBJ1-2; the D gene is possibly TRBD1 (5 bases). The germline V and J ends were trimmed by 5 bases and 6 bases, with 16 bases remaining between them. The CDR3 extends over 14 amino acids. Looked up from germline, CDR1 is SNHLY and CDR2 is FYNNEI. CDR3 sequence reads: CASSPRGGMDGYTF. The CDR3 bases are TGTGCCAGCAGTCCTCGGGGGGGAATGGATGGCTACACCTTC.

The V call is TRBV5-4, the J call TRBJ1-1, with 8 bases aligning to TRBD1. CDR1 and CDR2 from the germline V gene are SGHNT and YYREEE (reference sequence). V lost 4 bases, J lost 1 base, and 9 bases stayed unmatched. The length of the CDR3 is 16 residues. The DNA for the CDR3 is TGTGCCAGCAGCGGAGGACAGGGAAGAGGGAACACTGAAGCTTTCTTT. Protein product: CASSGGQGRGNTEAFF.

This clone was found once. This chain joins TRBV18 and TRBJ2-2; no definite D call. The germline V gene encodes CDR1 KGHSH and CDR2 LQKENI. The CDR3 has 15 residues. V gave up 2 bases and J gave up 6 bases, with 13 bases separating them. CDR3 in amino acids: CASSPYSPLSGELFF. CDR3 in DNA: TGTGCCAGCTCACCATACAGCCCCTTGTCCGGGGAGCTGTTTTTT.

The gene calls are TRBV29-1 and TRBJ1-2; TRBD1 might be the D (6 bases). The germline V gene encodes CDR1 SQVTM and CDR2 ANQGSEA. The CDR3 has 12 residues. With 7 bases removed from V and 0 bases from J, the gap between germline ends came to 9 bases. For the CDR3, the DNA is TGCAGCGGCGGACAGACTAACTATGGCTACACCTTC. This translates into CSGGQTNYGYTF.

The V call is TRBV15, the J call TRBJ1-2; D not resolved. Germline CDR1 LNHNV, CDR2 YYDKDF (reference sequence). The CDR3 loop spans 14 amino acids. Between the trimmed V and J ends, which lost 0 bases and 3 bases, there was a span of 8 bases. As DNA, the CDR3 is TGTGCCACCAGCAGAGACAGGTTGGACTATGGCTACACCTTC. Protein sequence: CATSRDRLDYGYTF.

This chain connects TRBV19 to TRBJ2-5; tentatively, D is TRBD1 (6 bases). Trimming stripped 6 bases from V and 2 bases from J, with 10 bases between. The CDR3 contains 13 residues. CDR1 and CDR2 from the germline V gene are LNHDA and SQIVND (reference sequence). CDR3 bases: TGTGCCAGTAGAGGGACAAATCAAGAGACCCAGTACTTC. Translation: CASRGTNQETQYF.

The chain's CDR3 is CASSMGGLDQETQYF. The CDR3 DNA reads TGTGCCAGTAGTATGGGAGGATTGGATCAAGAGACCCAGTACTTC. The chain couples TRBV19 to TRBJ2-5, with D possibly TRBD2 on 6 matching bases. Per the germline V gene, CDR1 is LNHDA and CDR2 is SQIVND (reference sequence). The CDR3 runs 15 residues. V lost 3 bases and J 2 bases, leaving 13 bases between the germline ends.

The gene calls are TRBV12-3 or TRBV12-4 and TRBJ1-2; D ambiguous. V was cut by 3 bases and J by 6 bases, with 11 bases left in between. CDR3 size: 13 residues. CDR3 nucleotides: TGTGCCAGCAGTTTTTATGGGCAGAATGGCTACACCTTC. Translating it yields CASSFYGQNGYTF.

This clone was detected a few times. This chain uses TRBV29-1 with TRBJ2-3, with D maybe TRBD1 (6 bases). The CDR3 is made up of 11 amino acids. The V gene lost 8 bases and the J gene lost 6 bases, with 12 bases spanning the gap. Germline-derived CDR1 and CDR2 are SQVTM and ANQGSEA. The CDR3: CSLYRADTQYF. In DNA, the CDR3 is TGCAGCCTTTACAGGGCGGATACGCAGTATTTT.

The genes are TRBV19 and TRBJ1-5; 7 bases map to TRBD1. This CDR3 comprises 16 residues. Losses at the gene ends were 8 bases for V and 0 bases for J; bases not matched to a gene: 10. The germline V gene has CDR1 LNHDA and CDR2 SQIVND (reference sequence). The CDR3 reads CASWDSRYYSNQPQHF. The DNA of the CDR3 is TGTGCCAGTTGGGACAGTAGATACTATAGCAATCAGCCCCAGCATTTT. The full variable domain, with the rest looked up from reference TRBV19 and TRBJ1-5, is DGGITQSPKYLFRKEGQNVTLSCEQNLNHDAMYWYRQDPGQGLRLIYYSQIVNDFQKGDIAEGYSVSREKKESFPLTVTSAQKNPTAFYLCASWDSRYYSNQPQHFGDGTRLSIL.

This chain connects TRBV7-6 to TRBJ2-1; 7 positions agree with TRBD1. The length of the CDR3 is 16 residues. Germline assignment: CDR1 SGHVS and CDR2 FNYEAQ. V dropped 1 base and J dropped 8; count of bases not matched to a gene: 11. As DNA, the CDR3 is TGTGCCAGCAGCTTAGTTCGGGCAGGGGGAGCCTATGAGCAGTTCTTC. Its translation: CASSLVRAGGAYEQFF.

The J gene is TRBJ1-1, the V gene TRBV9, with a tentative D call TRBD1 (6 bases). V was trimmed by 4 bases and J by 0 bases, leaving 13 bases between them. CDR1 is SGDLS and CDR2 is YYNGEE in the germline V gene. CDR3 length equals 15 residues. CDR3 sequence (DNA): TGTGCCAGCAGCCCGAGGGGGGGGATGAACACTGAAGCTTTCTTT. It encodes CASSPRGGMNTEAFF.

The J gene is TRBJ1-2, the V gene TRBV10-2; maybe TRBD1 (5 bases). The V gene's germline CDR1 is WSHSY and CDR2 SAAADI. The CDR3 is 13 residues long. V was cut by 6 bases and J by 4 bases, with 12 bases left in between. As DNA, the CDR3 is TGCGCCAGCAGCGAAGGGGAGGGCTATGGCTACACCTTC. Encoded protein: CASSEGEGYGYTF.